This T cell receptor beta chain was sequenced for a study of cytomegalovirus exposure and HLA in healthy donors. The table came from immunoSEQ multiplex PCR; TCRdb's copy has only in-frame clones and leaves some out. The table has around 75,000 clones, 85% seen once. Regarding this clone: The antigen is unknown.

Notes on the study in general: Usually a TCR sequence was rare, but some public TCRs were found in many donors. There were a few CMV-associated chains whose specificity for CMV antigens was confirmed in vitro. TCR beta chains numbering 164 were designated cytomegalovirus-associated.

The study drew the donors from its approximately 110-subject validation cohort, separate from the approximately 690-subject first cohort. CDR1 SEHNR and CDR2 FQNEAQ come from the germline V gene (reference sequence). The CDR3 totals 16 residues. With 5 bases removed from V and 1 base from J, the gap between germline ends came to 14 bases. The chain recombines TRBV7-9 with TRBJ1-4, with D unresolved. The sequence derives from a man aged 25 to 45 in good health and CMV-seronegative. Sample: PBMCs. CDR3 in amino acids: CASSLYEGGTNEKLFF. For the CDR3, the DNA is TGTGCCAGCAGCCTTTACGAGGGAGGAACTAATGAAAAACTGTTTTTT.